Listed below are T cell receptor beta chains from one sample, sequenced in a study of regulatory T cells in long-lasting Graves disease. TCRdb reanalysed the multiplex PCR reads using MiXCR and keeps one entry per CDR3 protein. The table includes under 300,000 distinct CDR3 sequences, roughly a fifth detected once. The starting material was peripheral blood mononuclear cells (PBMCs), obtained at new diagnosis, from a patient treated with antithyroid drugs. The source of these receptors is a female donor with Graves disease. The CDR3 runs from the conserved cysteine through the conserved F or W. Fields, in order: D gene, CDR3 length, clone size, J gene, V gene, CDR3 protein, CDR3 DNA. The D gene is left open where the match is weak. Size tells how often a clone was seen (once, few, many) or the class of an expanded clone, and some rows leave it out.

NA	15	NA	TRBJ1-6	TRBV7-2	CASSLGMGGSSPLHF	TGTGCCAGCAGCTTAGGAATGGGGGGTTCTTCACCCCTCCACTTT
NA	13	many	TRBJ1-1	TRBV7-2	CASNLRGDTEAFF	TGTGCCAGCAACCTGCGCGGAGACACTGAAGCTTTCTTT
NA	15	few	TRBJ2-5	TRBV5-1	CASSSLAGAEETQYF	TGCGCCAGCAGCTCATTGGCGGGGGCGGAGGAGACCCAGTACTTC
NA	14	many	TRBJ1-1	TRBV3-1	CASSQDRRNTEAFF	TGTGCCAGCAGCCAAGACAGGCGAAACACTGAAGCTTTCTTT
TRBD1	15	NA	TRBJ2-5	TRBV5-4	CASSLGTGVGETQYF	TGTGCCAGCAGCTTGGGGACAGGGGTAGGAGAGACCCAGTACTTC
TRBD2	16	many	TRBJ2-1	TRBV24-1	CATSSTGGDAYNEQFF	TGTGCCACCAGTTCCACGGGGGGGGATGCCTACAATGAGCAGTTCTTC
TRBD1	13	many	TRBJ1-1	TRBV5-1	CATKTGVNTEAFF	TGCGCCACCAAGACAGGGGTGAACACTGAAGCTTTCTTT
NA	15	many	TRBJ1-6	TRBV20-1	CSARETGINNSPLHF	TGCAGTGCTAGAGAGACGGGGATAAATAATTCACCCCTCCACTTT
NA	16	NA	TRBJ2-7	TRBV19	CASSIGLGARGAEQYF	TGTGCCAGTAGTATTGGGCTAGGGGCTAGGGGCGCCGAGCAGTACTTC
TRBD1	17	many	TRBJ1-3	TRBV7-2	CASSPGTGPVSGNTIYF	TGTGCCAGCAGCCCCGGGACAGGCCCCGTCTCTGGAAACACCATATATTTT
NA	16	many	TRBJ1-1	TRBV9	CASSTRPGFGVTEAFF	TGTGCCAGCAGCACCCGACCGGGTTTCGGGGTCACTGAAGCTTTCTTT
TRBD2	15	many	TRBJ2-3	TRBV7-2	CASSLATSASDTQYF	TGTGCCAGCAGCTTAGCGACTAGCGCCTCAGATACGCAGTATTTT
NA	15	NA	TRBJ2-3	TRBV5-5	CASGRGGPGTDTQYF	TGTGCCAGCGGGCGAGGGGGGCCCGGCACAGATACGCAGTATTTT
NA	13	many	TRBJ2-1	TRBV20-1	CSAFTSSYNEQFF	TGCAGTGCTTTTACAAGCTCCTACAATGAGCAGTTCTTC
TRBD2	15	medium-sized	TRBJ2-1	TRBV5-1	CASSLTSGGSNEQFF	TGCGCCAGCAGCCTAACTAGCGGGGGGTCCAATGAGCAGTTCTTC
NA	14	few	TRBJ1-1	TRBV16	CASSQLQGTTEAFF	TGTGCCAGCAGCCAATTGCAGGGGACCACTGAAGCTTTCTTT
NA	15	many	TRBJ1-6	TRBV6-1	CAGLTPRFYNSPLHF	TGTGCCGGCCTGACTCCTCGTTTCTATAATTCACCCCTCCACTTT
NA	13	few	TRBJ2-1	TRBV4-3	CASSQGRWEEQFF	TGCGCCAGCAGCCAAGGGAGGTGGGAGGAGCAGTTCTTC
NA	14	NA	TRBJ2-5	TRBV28	CASSRDPQQETQYF	TGTGCCAGCAGCCGGGACCCCCAACAAGAGACCCAGTACTTC
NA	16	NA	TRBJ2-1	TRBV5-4	CASSPRLAEAVNEQFF	TGTGCCAGCAGCCCCCGGTTGGCTGAGGCGGTCAATGAGCAGTTCTTC
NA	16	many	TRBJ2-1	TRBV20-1	CSAPNPGEVSYNEQFF	TGCAGTGCTCCGAATCCAGGGGAAGTATCCTACAATGAGCAGTTCTTC
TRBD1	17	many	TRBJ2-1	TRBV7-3	CASSLTGQAETYNEQFF	TGTGCCAGCAGCTTAACAGGACAGGCGGAAACGTACAATGAGCAGTTCTTC
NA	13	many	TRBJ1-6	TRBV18	CASSLAGNSPLHF	TGTGCCAGCTCACTCGCGGGGAATTCACCCCTCCACTTT
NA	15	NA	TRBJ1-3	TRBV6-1	CASSTGTPSGNTIYF	TGTGCCAGCAGTACCGGGACACCCTCTGGAAACACCATATATTTT
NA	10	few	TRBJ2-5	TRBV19	CVGGQETQYF	TGTGTTGGCGGGCAAGAGACCCAGTACTTC
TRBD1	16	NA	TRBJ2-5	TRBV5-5	CASSPGTGGPRETQYF	TGTGCCAGCAGCCCTGGGACAGGGGGCCCTCGGGAGACCCAGTACTTC
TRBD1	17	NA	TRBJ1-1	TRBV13	CASSISGTGGELAEAFF	TGTGCCAGCAGCATATCCGGGACAGGGGGTGAACTGGCTGAAGCTTTCTTT
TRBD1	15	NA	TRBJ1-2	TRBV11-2	CAGSRGTGADYGYTF	TGTGCCGGCAGCCGCGGGACAGGGGCGGACTATGGCTACACCTTC
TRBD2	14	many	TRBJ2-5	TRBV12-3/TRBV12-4	CASSLAGAQETQYF	TGTGCCAGCAGTCTAGCGGGGGCACAAGAGACCCAGTACTTC
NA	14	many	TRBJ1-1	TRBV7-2	CASSLNGGQTGAFF	TGTGCCAGCAGCTTAAATGGTGGCCAAACCGGAGCTTTCTTT
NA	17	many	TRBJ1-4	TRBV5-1	CASSPRGGEDTNEKLFF	TGCGCCAGCAGCCCTCGCGGGGGTGAGGATACTAATGAAAAACTGTTTTTT
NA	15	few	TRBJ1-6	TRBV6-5	CASSSSGRVDSPLHF	TGTGCCAGCAGCTCCTCGGGTAGGGTCGATTCACCCCTCCACTTT
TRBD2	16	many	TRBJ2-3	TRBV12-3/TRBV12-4	CASSLVGSGRGDTQYF	TGTGCCAGCAGTTTAGTCGGTAGCGGGAGGGGGGATACGCAGTATTTT
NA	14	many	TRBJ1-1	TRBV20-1	CSAREELKDTEAFF	TGCAGTGCTAGAGAGGAACTCAAGGACACTGAAGCTTTCTTT
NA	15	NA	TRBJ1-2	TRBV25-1	CASSDPRTDNYGYTF	TGTGCCAGCAGTGACCCTCGGACCGATAACTATGGCTACACCTTC
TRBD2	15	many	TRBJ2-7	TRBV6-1	CASSPYRGGTYEQYF	TGTGCCAGCAGTCCCTATCGGGGGGGTACCTACGAGCAGTACTTC
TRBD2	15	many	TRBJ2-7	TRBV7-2	CASSLAGGTSYEQYF	TGTGCCAGCAGTCTAGCGGGGGGGACCTCCTACGAGCAGTACTTC
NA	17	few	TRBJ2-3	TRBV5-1	CASSQGHLARGTDTQYF	TGCGCCAGCAGCCAAGGACATCTCGCTCGGGGCACAGATACGCAGTATTTT
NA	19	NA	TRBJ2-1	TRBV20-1	CSAREEGGAALSSYNEQFF	TGCAGTGCTAGAGAGGAGGGGGGGGCGGCACTGAGCTCCTACAATGAGCAGTTCTTC
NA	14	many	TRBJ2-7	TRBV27	CASSLSNTVYEQYF	TGTGCCAGCAGTTTATCGAACACAGTCTACGAGCAGTACTTC
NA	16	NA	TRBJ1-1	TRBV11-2	CASSSRGVGSNTEAFF	TGTGCCAGCAGCTCCCGAGGGGTAGGGTCGAACACTGAAGCTTTCTTT
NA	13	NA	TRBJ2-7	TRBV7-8	CASSLDQEYEQYF	TGTGCCAGCAGCTTAGACCAGGAATACGAGCAGTACTTC
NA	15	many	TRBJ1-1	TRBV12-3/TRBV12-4	CASSLFGGANTEAFF	TGTGCCAGCAGTCTATTCGGGGGGGCTAACACTGAAGCTTTCTTT
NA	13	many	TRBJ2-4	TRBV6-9	CASSYADRNIQYF	TGTGCCAGCAGTTACGCGGACAGAAACATTCAGTACTTC
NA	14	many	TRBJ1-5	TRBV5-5	CASSGEGGNQPQHF	TGTGCCAGCAGCGGAGAGGGCGGCAATCAGCCCCAGCATTTT